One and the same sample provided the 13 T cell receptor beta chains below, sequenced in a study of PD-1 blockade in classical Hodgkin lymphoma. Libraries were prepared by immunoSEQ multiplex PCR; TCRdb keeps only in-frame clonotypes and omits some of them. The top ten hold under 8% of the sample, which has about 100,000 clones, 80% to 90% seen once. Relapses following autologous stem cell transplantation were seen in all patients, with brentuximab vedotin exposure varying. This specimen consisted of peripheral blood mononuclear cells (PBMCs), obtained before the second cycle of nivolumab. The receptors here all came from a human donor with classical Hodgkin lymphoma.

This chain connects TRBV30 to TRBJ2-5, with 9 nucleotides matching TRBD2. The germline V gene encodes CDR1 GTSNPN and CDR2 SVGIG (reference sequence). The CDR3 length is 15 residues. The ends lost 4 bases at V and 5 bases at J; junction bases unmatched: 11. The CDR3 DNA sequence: TGTGCCTGGACAATGCGGGGGGGGGCCTATGAGACCCAGTACTTC. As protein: CAWTMRGGAYETQYF.

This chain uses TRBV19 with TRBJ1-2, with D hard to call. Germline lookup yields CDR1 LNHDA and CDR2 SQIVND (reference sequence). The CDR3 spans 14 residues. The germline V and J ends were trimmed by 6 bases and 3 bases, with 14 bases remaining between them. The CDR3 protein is CASRVGLADYGYTF. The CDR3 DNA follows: TGTGCCAGTAGGGTCGGACTGGCGGACTATGGCTACACCTTC.

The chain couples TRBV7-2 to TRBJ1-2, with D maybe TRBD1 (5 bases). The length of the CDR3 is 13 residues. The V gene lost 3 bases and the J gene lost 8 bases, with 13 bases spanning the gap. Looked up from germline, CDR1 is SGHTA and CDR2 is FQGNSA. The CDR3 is CASSLKGRRGYTF. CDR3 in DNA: TGTGCCAGCAGCTTGAAGGGGAGGCGGGGCTACACCTTC.

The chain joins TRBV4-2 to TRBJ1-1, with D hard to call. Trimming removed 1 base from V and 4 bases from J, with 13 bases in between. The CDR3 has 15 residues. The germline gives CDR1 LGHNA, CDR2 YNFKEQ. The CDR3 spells CASSQGKGGGTEAFF. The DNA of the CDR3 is TGTGCCAGCAGCCAAGGAAAAGGTGGCGGCACTGAAGCTTTCTTT.

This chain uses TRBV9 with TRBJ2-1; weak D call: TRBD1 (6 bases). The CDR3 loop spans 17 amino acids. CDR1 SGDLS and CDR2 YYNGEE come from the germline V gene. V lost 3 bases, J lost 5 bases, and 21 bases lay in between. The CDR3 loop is CASSGEQGEVDHNEQFF. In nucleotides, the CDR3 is TGTGCCAGCAGCGGCGAACAGGGAGAAGTAGACCACAATGAGCAGTTCTTC.

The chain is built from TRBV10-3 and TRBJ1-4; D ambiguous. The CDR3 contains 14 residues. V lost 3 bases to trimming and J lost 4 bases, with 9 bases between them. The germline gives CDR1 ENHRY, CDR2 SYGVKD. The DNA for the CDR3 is TGTGCCATCAGTGACGGCGGCCTTAATGAAAAACTGTTTTTT. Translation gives CAISDGGLNEKLFF.

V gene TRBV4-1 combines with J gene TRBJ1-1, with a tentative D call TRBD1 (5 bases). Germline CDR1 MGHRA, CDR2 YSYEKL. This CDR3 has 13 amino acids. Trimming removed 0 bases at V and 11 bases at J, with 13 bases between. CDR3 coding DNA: TGCGCCAGCAGCCAAGATTCCAGGGAGTCGGCTTTCTTT. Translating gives CASSQDSRESAFF.

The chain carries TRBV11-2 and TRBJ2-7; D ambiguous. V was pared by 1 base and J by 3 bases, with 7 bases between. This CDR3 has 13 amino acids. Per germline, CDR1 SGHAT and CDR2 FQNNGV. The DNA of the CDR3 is TGTGCCAGCAGCTTAGGAAGGGACTACGAGCAGTACTTC. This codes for CASSLGRDYEQYF.

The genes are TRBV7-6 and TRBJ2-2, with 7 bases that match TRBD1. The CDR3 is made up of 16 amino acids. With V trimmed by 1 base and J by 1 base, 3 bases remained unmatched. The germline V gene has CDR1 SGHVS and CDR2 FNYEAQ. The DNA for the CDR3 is TGTGCCAGCAGCTTAGAGGACAGGCAGAACACCGGGGAGCTGTTTTTT. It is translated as CASSLEDRQNTGELFF.

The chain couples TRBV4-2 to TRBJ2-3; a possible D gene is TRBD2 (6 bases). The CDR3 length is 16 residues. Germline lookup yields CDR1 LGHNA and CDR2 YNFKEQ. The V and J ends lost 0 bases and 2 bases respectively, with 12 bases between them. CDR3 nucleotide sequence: TGTGCCAGCAGCCAAGAAGGGCAGCGGGTCACAGATACGCAGTATTTT. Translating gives CASSQEGQRVTDTQYF.

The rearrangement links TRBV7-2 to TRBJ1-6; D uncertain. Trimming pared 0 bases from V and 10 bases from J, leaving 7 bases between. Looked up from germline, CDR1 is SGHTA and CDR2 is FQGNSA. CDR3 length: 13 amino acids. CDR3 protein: CASSLASPSPLHF. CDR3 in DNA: TGTGCCAGCAGCTTAGCTTCCCCCTCACCCCTCCACTTT.

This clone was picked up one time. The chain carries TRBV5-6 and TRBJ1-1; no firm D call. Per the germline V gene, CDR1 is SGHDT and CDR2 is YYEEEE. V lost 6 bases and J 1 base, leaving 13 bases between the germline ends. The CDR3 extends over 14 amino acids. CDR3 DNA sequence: TGTGCCAGCACCCTGTTGCCGGGGAACACTGAAGCTTTCTTT. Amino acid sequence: CASTLLPGNTEAFF.

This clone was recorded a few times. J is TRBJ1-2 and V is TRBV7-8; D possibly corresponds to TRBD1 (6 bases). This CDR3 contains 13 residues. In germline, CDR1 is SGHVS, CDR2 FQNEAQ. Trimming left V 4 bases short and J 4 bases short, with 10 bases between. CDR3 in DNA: TGTGCCAGCAGCTACCGGGACACCTATGGCTACACCTTC. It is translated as CASSYRDTYGYTF.